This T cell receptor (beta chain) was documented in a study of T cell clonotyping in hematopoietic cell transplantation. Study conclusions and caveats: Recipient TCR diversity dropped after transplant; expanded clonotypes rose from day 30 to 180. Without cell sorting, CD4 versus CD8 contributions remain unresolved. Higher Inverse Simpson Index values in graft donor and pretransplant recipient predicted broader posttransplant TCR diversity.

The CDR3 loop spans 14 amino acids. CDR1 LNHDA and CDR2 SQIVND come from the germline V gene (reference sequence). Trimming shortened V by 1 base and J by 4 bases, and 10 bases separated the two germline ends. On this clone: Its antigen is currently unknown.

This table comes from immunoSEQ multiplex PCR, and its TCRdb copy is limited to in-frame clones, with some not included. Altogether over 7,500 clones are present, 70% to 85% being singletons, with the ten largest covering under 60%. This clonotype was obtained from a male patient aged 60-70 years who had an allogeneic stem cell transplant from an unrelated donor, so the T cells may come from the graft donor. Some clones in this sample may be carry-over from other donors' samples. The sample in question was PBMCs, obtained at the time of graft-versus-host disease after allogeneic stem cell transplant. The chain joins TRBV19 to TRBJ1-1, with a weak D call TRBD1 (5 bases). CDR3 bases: TGTGCCAGTAGTATAGGAGACAGATTCACTGAAGCTTTCTTT. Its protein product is CASSIGDRFTEAFF.